These T cell receptor beta chains were read from a single sample in a study of patients and donors after allogeneic stem cell transplantation. TCRdb ran MiXCR on the RT-PCR reads and lists one entry per CDR3 protein. Of approximately 150,000 distinct CDR3 sequences listed, about 40% are singletons. The sample was blood, either unsorted or a sorted T cell fraction (not recorded which). These receptors all come from a human donor who was either an allogeneic HSCT recipient or a stem cell or donor lymphocyte infusion donor (not recorded which). It is not recorded whose cells these are; they may come from a transplant donor. The CDR3 runs from the conserved cysteine through the conserved F or W. A D gene is named only where the DNA matches it firmly. Some rows have no size entry. The others give once, few or many, or a class for an expanded clone.

D gene: TRBD1
J gene: TRBJ1-1
V gene: TRBV7-2
clone size: .
CDR3 DNA: TGTGCCAGCAGCTTTTTCGGGACAGCGGGGAACACTGAAGCTTTCTTT
CDR3 protein: CASSFFGTAGNTEAFF

D gene: .
J gene: TRBJ1-2
V gene: TRBV27
clone size: .
CDR3 DNA: TGTGCCAGCAGTTCTAGAATTAAACCGGGACAAAGATATGGCTACACCTTC
CDR3 protein: CASSSRIKPGQRYGYTF

D gene: .
J gene: TRBJ2-5
V gene: TRBV3-1
clone size: .
CDR3 DNA: TGTGCCAGCAGCCAAGTTGCCCCACCTCAAGAGACCCAGTACTTC
CDR3 protein: CASSQVAPPQETQYF

D gene: TRBD1
J gene: TRBJ2-7
V gene: TRBV5-5
clone size: .
CDR3 DNA: TGTGCCAGCAGCTACCGGGACAGAGCCTACGAGCAGTACTTC
CDR3 protein: CASSYRDRAYEQYF

D gene: TRBD1
J gene: TRBJ1-4
V gene: TRBV27
clone size: .
CDR3 DNA: TGTGCCAGCAGTCCGGGACAGGGCCAACCTATGTTTTTT
CDR3 protein: CASSPGQGQPMFF

D gene: .
J gene: TRBJ1-1
V gene: TRBV24-1
clone size: few
CDR3 DNA: TGTGCCACCAGTGAGTATGATAGCACTGAAGCTTTCTTT
CDR3 protein: CATSEYDSTEAFF

D gene: .
J gene: TRBJ1-4
V gene: TRBV18
clone size: .
CDR3 DNA: TGTGCCAGCTCACCAAACCCACCTAATGAAAAACTGTTTTTT
CDR3 protein: CASSPNPPNEKLFF

D gene: TRBD1
J gene: TRBJ2-7
V gene: TRBV10-3
clone size: .
CDR3 DNA: TGTGCCACTACAGGGACAGGGGAGTCCTACGAGCAGTACTTC
CDR3 protein: CATTGTGESYEQYF

D gene: .
J gene: TRBJ1-2
V gene: TRBV9
clone size: .
CDR3 DNA: TGTGCCAGCAGCGTAGGGAATACACGGCACTATGGCTACACCTTC
CDR3 protein: CASSVGNTRHYGYTF

D gene: .
J gene: TRBJ1-6
V gene: TRBV6-2/TRBV6-3
clone size: few
CDR3 DNA: TGTGCCAGCAGTTACCGCCAGGAATATTCACCCCTCCACTTT
CDR3 protein: CASSYRQEYSPLHF

D gene: .
J gene: TRBJ1-1
V gene: TRBV7-9
clone size: .
CDR3 DNA: TGTGCCAGCAGCTTAGGGATTTCCACTGAAGCTTTCTTT
CDR3 protein: CASSLGISTEAFF

D gene: .
J gene: TRBJ2-3
V gene: TRBV7-9
clone size: few
CDR3 DNA: TGTGCCAGCAGCTCTCCCCTTTCAGATACGCAGTATTTT
CDR3 protein: CASSSPLSDTQYF

D gene: .
J gene: TRBJ1-1
V gene: TRBV3-1
clone size: once
CDR3 DNA: TGTGCCAGCAGCCGACAGAACACTGAAGCTTTCTTT
CDR3 protein: CASSRQNTEAFF

D gene: TRBD2
J gene: TRBJ2-1
V gene: TRBV27
clone size: .
CDR3 DNA: TGTGCCAGCAGTTTGGCGGGGGGGCCCTATGAGCAGTTCTTC
CDR3 protein: CASSLAGGPYEQFF

D gene: .
J gene: TRBJ2-1
V gene: TRBV19
clone size: once
CDR3 DNA: TGTGCCAGTAGTATAAGGGACAATGAGCAGTTCTTC
CDR3 protein: CASSIRDNEQFF

D gene: TRBD1
J gene: TRBJ1-4
V gene: TRBV13
clone size: .
CDR3 DNA: TGTGCCAGCAGCGCCGGACAGGGTACTAATGAAAAACTGTTTTTT
CDR3 protein: CASSAGQGTNEKLFF

D gene: .
J gene: TRBJ2-3
V gene: TRBV7-9
clone size: once
CDR3 DNA: TGTGCCAGCAGCTTAGTTTCCCTTACCACAGATACGCAGTATTTT
CDR3 protein: CASSLVSLTTDTQYF

D gene: .
J gene: TRBJ1-3
V gene: TRBV7-8
clone size: .
CDR3 DNA: TGTGCCAGCAGCTTAGGGGGGAAGGGAGACTCTGGAAACACCATATATTTT
CDR3 protein: CASSLGGKGDSGNTIYF

D gene: TRBD1
J gene: TRBJ1-2
V gene: TRBV29-1
clone size: .
CDR3 DNA: TGCAGCGGGGGACAGGGTGATGCTGGCTACACCTTC
CDR3 protein: CSGGQGDAGYTF

D gene: .
J gene: TRBJ2-1
V gene: TRBV9
clone size: .
CDR3 DNA: TGTGCCAGCAGCGTAGGAGGGACCCCGAGGGAGCAGTTCTTC
CDR3 protein: CASSVGGTPREQFF

D gene: .
J gene: TRBJ2-3
V gene: TRBV20-1
clone size: few
CDR3 DNA: TGCAGTGCTACCCCGGGGGCCACAGATACGCAGTATTTT
CDR3 protein: CSATPGATDTQYF

D gene: .
J gene: TRBJ2-2
V gene: TRBV6-2/TRBV6-3
clone size: .
CDR3 DNA: TGTGCCAGCAGCCGCGGACTGACCCTAACCGGGGAGCTGTTTTTT
CDR3 protein: CASSRGLTLTGELFF

D gene: TRBD1
J gene: TRBJ1-2
V gene: TRBV3-1
clone size: .
CDR3 DNA: TGTGCCAGCAGCCAACCCCGACAGGGACCTCTCTATGGCTACACCTTC
CDR3 protein: CASSQPRQGPLYGYTF

D gene: .
J gene: TRBJ1-1
V gene: TRBV3-1
clone size: .
CDR3 DNA: TGTGCCAGCAGCCAAGGGGGGCCTGAAGCTTTCTTT
CDR3 protein: CASSQGGPEAFF

D gene: TRBD1
J gene: TRBJ1-1
V gene: TRBV20-1
clone size: few
CDR3 DNA: TGCAGTGCTATAAAACCCAGGGGGAAGTATGGGAACACTGAAGCTTTCTTT
CDR3 protein: CSAIKPRGKYGNTEAFF

D gene: .
J gene: TRBJ1-2
V gene: TRBV20-1
clone size: .
CDR3 DNA: TGCAGTGCTAGTTCGTATGTGGGAGGAGGCTATGGCTACACCTTC
CDR3 protein: CSASSYVGGGYGYTF

D gene: .
J gene: TRBJ1-3
V gene: TRBV9
clone size: few
CDR3 DNA: TGTGCCAGCAGTCCGTACTCTGGAAACACCATATATTTT
CDR3 protein: CASSPYSGNTIYF

D gene: TRBD1
J gene: TRBJ1-2
V gene: TRBV24-1
clone size: .
CDR3 DNA: TGTGCCACCAGTGATGCCGAGACAGGGAGCGGTGGCTACACCTTC
CDR3 protein: CATSDAETGSGGYTF

D gene: TRBD1
J gene: TRBJ1-1
V gene: TRBV4-3
clone size: few
CDR3 DNA: TGCGCCAGCAGCCCATCCAGGACAGGGCGGAACACTGAAGCTTTCTTT
CDR3 protein: CASSPSRTGRNTEAFF

D gene: .
J gene: TRBJ2-5
V gene: TRBV6-5
clone size: .
CDR3 DNA: TGTGCCAGCAGTAAAGCGGGACACGGCAAAGAGACCCAGTACTTC
CDR3 protein: CASSKAGHGKETQYF